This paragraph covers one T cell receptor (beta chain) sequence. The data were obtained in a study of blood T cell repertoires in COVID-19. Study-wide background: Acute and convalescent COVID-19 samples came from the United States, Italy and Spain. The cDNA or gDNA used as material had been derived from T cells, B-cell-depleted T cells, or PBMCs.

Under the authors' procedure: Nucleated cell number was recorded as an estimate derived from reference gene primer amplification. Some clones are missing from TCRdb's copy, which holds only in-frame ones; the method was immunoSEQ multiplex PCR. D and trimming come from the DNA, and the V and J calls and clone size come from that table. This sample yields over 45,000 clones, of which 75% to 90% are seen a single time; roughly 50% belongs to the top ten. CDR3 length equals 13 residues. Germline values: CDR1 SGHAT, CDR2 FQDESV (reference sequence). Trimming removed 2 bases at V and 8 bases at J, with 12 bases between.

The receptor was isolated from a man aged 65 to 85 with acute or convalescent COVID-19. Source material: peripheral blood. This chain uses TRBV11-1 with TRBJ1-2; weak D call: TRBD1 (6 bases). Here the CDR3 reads CASSLSGQSGYTF. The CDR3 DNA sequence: TGTGCCAGCAGCTTATCAGGACAGTCCGGCTACACCTTC.